The 25 T cell receptor beta chains listed next were all sequenced from one sample in a study of cytomegalovirus exposure and HLA in healthy donors (dated by TCRdb to about 2017). Library preparation was by the immunoSEQ multiplex PCR assay. The multiplex PCR relied on a mix of 60 forward primers for TCR Vbeta segments and 13 reverse primers for TCR Jbeta segments. TCRdb obtained this table from immuneACCESS and retained in-frame rearrangements with V and J assigned. These tables miss some clones; where compared with another copy, unresolved V genes account for less than half of the shortfall, and the remainder is unexplained. The sample's own table lists around 100,000 clones. Roughly 3.5% of the sample comes from the top ten. The sequenced sample consisted of PBMCs. The receptors were gathered from a man in his forties in good health and CMV-seronegative.

V gene TRBV5-8 combines with J gene TRBJ2-7; 13 nucleotides agree with TRBD2. J gave up 1 base and V 4 bases, and 11 bases lay outside the gene matches. The V gene's germline CDR1 is SGHTS and CDR2 YDEGEE. This CDR3 is 18 amino acids long. DNA of the CDR3: TGTGCCAGCAGCCTAATCCTCCAACTAGCGGGAGGGTCCTACGAGCAGTACTTC. Protein product: CASSLILQLAGGSYEQYF.

The J gene is TRBJ2-4, the V gene TRBV27, with no clear D. This CDR3 is built from 17 residues. Germline lookup yields CDR1 MNHEY and CDR2 SMNVEV (reference sequence). V shed 3 bases and J shed 6 bases, with 21 bases lying between them. The CDR3, as DNA: TGTGCCAGCAGTTTCTCCGAACCCACGAAGGCAGGAAACATTCAGTACTTC. Translation: CASSFSEPTKAGNIQYF.

The chain carries TRBV27 and TRBJ2-7; 9 bases match TRBD2. This CDR3 has 14 residues. CDR1 is MNHEY and CDR2 is SMNVEV in the germline V gene (reference sequence). V gave up 6 bases and J gave up 5 bases; unmatched junction bases: 8. The CDR3 is CASSIHGTSNEQYF. CDR3 in DNA: TGTGCCAGCAGCATACACGGGACTAGCAACGAGCAGTACTTC.

V is TRBV10-2 and J is TRBJ2-1; 7 nucleotides align to TRBD2. Per the germline V gene, CDR1 is WSHSY and CDR2 is SAAADI. The V segment lost 9 bases and the J segment 3 bases; nucleotides outside the gene matches: 17. This CDR3 is 17 amino acids long. The CDR3 is CASFYERLADSYNEQFF. Written as DNA, the CDR3 is TGCGCCAGTTTTTACGAAAGACTAGCCGATAGCTACAATGAGCAGTTCTTC.

This chain links TRBV27 with TRBJ2-7; possible D gene TRBD2, 6 bases. The germline CDR1 and CDR2 sequences are MNHEY and SMNVEV (reference sequence). The CDR3 sequence is 14 residues long. Deletions cut 5 bases from V and 2 bases from J, with 13 bases between. Here the CDR3 DNA reads TGTGCCAGCAGTCGCGGGACGGAAACCTACGAGCAGTACTTC. As protein: CASSRGTETYEQYF.

The chain links TRBV27 to TRBJ2-7; 11 bases are a match to TRBD1. This CDR3 is 15 amino acids long. V was clipped by 6 bases and J by 7 bases; unmatched bases: 11. Per the germline V gene, CDR1 is MNHEY and CDR2 is SMNVEV (reference sequence). The chain's CDR3 is CASRKLGQGAQEQYF. CDR3 DNA sequence: TGTGCCAGCAGAAAACTAGGACAGGGGGCGCAAGAGCAGTACTTC.

The CDR3 DNA is TGTGCCAGCAGCCCCCCGGGGGAGTCAGATACGCAGTATTTT. Residues: CASSPPGESDTQYF. The J gene is TRBJ2-3, the V gene TRBV9, with D possibly matching TRBD2 (6 bases). CDR1 is SGDLS and CDR2 is YYNGEE in the germline V gene. Deletions cut 4 bases from V and 4 bases from J, with 13 bases between. This CDR3 region has 14 residues.

The chain uses TRBV6-5 and TRBJ2-3; TRBD1 agrees at 7 bases. The CDR3 is made up of 14 amino acids. J was trimmed by 4 bases and V by 0 bases; bases with no gene match: 1. CDR1 is MNHEY and CDR2 is SVGAGI in the germline V gene. CDR3 protein: CASSYSTGSDTQYF. The CDR3 DNA follows: TGTGCCAGCAGTTACTCGACAGGGTCAGATACGCAGTATTTT.

V is TRBV21-1 and J is TRBJ2-7; the table's D gene call, TRBD1, was not cross checked with the DNA. TRBV21-1 is described as a pseudogene. There are 15 residues in the CDR3. The CDR3 DNA reads as TGTGCCAGCAGCTTACGTTTCAGGGGGTCGAACGAGCAGTACTTC. Its translation: CASSLRFRGSNEQYF.

The chain links TRBV10-2 to TRBJ1-4, with TRBD1 identical over 9 bases. CDR3 length equals 13 residues. The V gene's germline CDR1 is WSHSY and CDR2 SAAADI. Unmatched junction bases numbered 3, after V lost 6 bases and J lost 7 bases. Written as DNA, the CDR3 is TGCGCCAGCAGGCAGACAGGGGGTGAAAAACTGTTTTTT. Its protein product is CASRQTGGEKLFF.

This chain joins TRBV10-1 and TRBJ1-1; a weak D match, TRBD1 (6 bases). V lost 6 bases to trimming and J lost 4 bases, with 15 bases between them. The germline V gene has CDR1 WNHNN and CDR2 SYGVQD (reference sequence). The CDR3 consists of 14 residues. The CDR3 is CASSPQGRITEAFF. In DNA, the CDR3 is TGCGCCAGCAGCCCCCAGGGGCGGATCACTGAAGCTTTCTTT.

The chain has TRBV2 and TRBJ2-3, with D possibly being TRBD2 (5 bases). The V gene's germline CDR1 is SNHLY and CDR2 FYNNEI. CDR3 length: 14 amino acids. The V and J ends lost 0 bases and 3 bases respectively, with 7 bases between them. In nucleotides, the CDR3 is TGTGCCAGCAGTGAAGCTACTAGGACAGATACGCAGTATTTT. This sequence encodes CASSEATRTDTQYF.

The J gene is TRBJ1-3, the V gene TRBV5-5, with D perhaps TRBD1 (6 bases). V dropped 0 bases and J dropped 3 bases, with 7 bases sitting between them. Germline V gene data show CDR1 as SGHKS and CDR2 as YYEKEE (reference sequence). CDR3 length equals 14 residues. CDR3 residues: CASSLAGDGNTIYF. CDR3 in DNA: TGTGCCAGCAGCTTGGCAGGGGATGGAAACACCATATATTTT.

This rearrangement joins TRBV6-6 to TRBJ2-5; tentative D call: TRBD2 (6 bases). Judging by the DNA end, TRBJ2-7 fits better; the J call may be wrong. The germline gives CDR1 MNHNY, CDR2 SVGAGI (reference sequence). The CDR3 has 15 residues. CDR3 nucleotides: TGTGCCAGCACCCCGACCCGGGACTTAACCTACGAGCAGTACTTC. Protein product: CASTPTRDLTYEQYF.

The chain uses TRBV6-1 and TRBJ1-1, with 7 bases aligning to TRBD1. The CDR3 has 16 amino acids. Germline trimming cut 4 bases from V and 0 bases from J; bases unmatched to any gene: 8. Germline V gives CDR1 MNHNS, CDR2 SASEGT. The CDR3 DNA follows: TGTGCCAGCAGTGGACCGATACAGGGGATGAACACTGAAGCTTTCTTT. Protein: CASSGPIQGMNTEAFF.

The J gene is TRBJ2-7, the V gene TRBV7-8; 11 nucleotides align to TRBD1. CDR1 is SGHVS, CDR2 FQNEAQ, per germline. The CDR3 spans 18 residues. The V and J ends lost 4 bases and 8 bases, in that order; junction bases with no gene match: 19. The CDR3 loop is CASSYPPPGQGVVSKQYF. CDR3 coding DNA: TGTGCCAGCAGCTATCCCCCGCCGGGACAGGGGGTTGTAAGCAAGCAGTACTTC.

This chain's CDR3 is CASSERGSGRNEQFF. CDR3 nucleotide sequence: TGTGCCAGCAGTGAAAGAGGTAGCGGGAGGAATGAGCAGTTCTTC. The chain carries TRBV25-1 and TRBJ2-1; TRBD2 agrees at 10 bases. J was trimmed by 7 bases and V by 2 bases; bases with no gene match: 5. The germline V gene encodes CDR1 MGHDK and CDR2 SYGVNS. The CDR3 totals 15 residues.

In DNA form, the CDR3 reads TGTGCCAGCAGCTTAGCGGCGGGGGTCAACTCAGAAGCTTTCTTT. It yields the protein CASSLAAGVNSEAFF. The chain joins TRBV7-8 to TRBJ1-1; tentative D call: TRBD1 (5 bases). Trimming removed 0 bases at V and 8 bases at J, with 16 bases between. The CDR3 has 15 residues. Germline CDR1 reads SGHVS; CDR2 reads FQNEAQ.

Note on this clone: Other DNA sequences in the same sample also yield this CDR3. The chain uses TRBV19 and TRBJ1-4; a possible D gene is TRBD1 (6 bases). Per the germline V gene, CDR1 is LNHDA and CDR2 is SQIVND (reference sequence). The CDR3 totals 16 residues. Trimming took 5 bases from V and 11 from J, leaving 24 bases between them. CDR3 sequence: CASSRRSKGVGEKLFF. The CDR3 DNA follows: TGTGCCAGTAGTCGCCGATCCAAGGGGGTAGGTGAGAAACTGTTTTTT. The whole variable domain, filled in from reference TRBV19 and TRBJ1-4, reads DGGITQSPKYLFRKEGQNVTLSCEQNLNHDAMYWYRQDPGQGLRLIYYSQIVNDFQKGDIAEGYSVSREKKESFPLTVTSAQKNPTAFYLCASSRRSKGVGEKLFFGSGTQLSVL.

Points on this clone: Other DNA sequences of this sample code for an identical CDR3. The J gene is TRBJ1-5, the V gene TRBV10-2, with D possibly being TRBD1 (5 bases). The CDR3 has 13 amino acids. From germline, CDR1 is WSHSY and CDR2 SAAADI. The V gene lost 3 bases and the J gene lost 4 bases, with 7 bases spanning the gap. Written as DNA, the CDR3 is TGCGCCAGCAGTGAAACAGGTAATCAGCCCCAGCATTTT. It translates to CASSETGNQPQHF.

The chain recombines TRBV5-6 with TRBJ2-5, with 8 bases fitting TRBD2. J was trimmed by 0 bases and V by 1 base; bases with no gene match: 2. This CDR3 spans 15 amino acids. The V gene's germline CDR1 is SGHDT and CDR2 YYEEEE. The CDR3 region has the DNA TGTGCCAGCAGCTTGCCTAGCGGGCACCAAGAGACCCAGTACTTC. Its protein product is CASSLPSGHQETQYF.

The V call is TRBV19, the J call TRBJ2-5; D possibly corresponds to TRBD2 (6 bases). V was cut by 3 bases and J by 3 bases, with 8 bases left in between. From germline, CDR1 is LNHDA and CDR2 SQIVND (reference sequence). The CDR3 spans 13 residues. The CDR3 loop is CASSIPGEETQYF. The CDR3 region has the DNA TGTGCCAGTAGTATCCCGGGGGAAGAGACCCAGTACTTC.

The rearrangement uses TRBV19 and TRBJ1-6, with 9 bases identical to TRBD1. Germline V lookup: CDR1 LNHDA, CDR2 SQIVND (reference sequence). V shed 6 bases and J 6 bases; nucleotides not matched to a gene: 6. This CDR3 comprises 15 residues. Here the CDR3 DNA reads TGTGCCAGTAGGCTCGACAGGGGGACTAATTCACCCCTCCACTTT. Its translation: CASRLDRGTNSPLHF.

This rearrangement joins TRBV5-1 to TRBJ2-3, with 7 nucleotides matching TRBD1. Trimming took 1 base from V and 2 from J; bases not matched to a gene: 4. The CDR3 totals 15 residues. Per germline, CDR1 SGHRS and CDR2 YFSETQ. Written as DNA, the CDR3 is TGCGCCAGCAGCTTGCAGGGGGACGTCACAGATACGCAGTATTTT. Its translation is CASSLQGDVTDTQYF.

This chain joins TRBV10-3 and TRBJ1-2; maybe TRBD1 (5 bases). Between the trimmed V and J ends, which lost 6 bases and 11 bases, there was a span of 22 bases. There are 14 residues in the CDR3. Germline V gene lookup returns CDR1 ENHRY and CDR2 SYGVKD. The CDR3, as DNA: TGTGCCATCAGGGCTACAGGAGGCCCCGGGGGTTACACCTTC. Amino acids: CAIRATGGPGGYTF.